Sequencing of this T cell receptor (beta chain) was carried out in a study of T cell responses to AZD1222 COVID-19 vaccine (TCRdb year 2021). For the study in its entirety: Because spike-specific TCR depth and breadth did not differ between the two schedules, AZD1222 recipients who got a second dose at roughly 4 weeks were pooled with those who got a second dose at roughly 12 weeks. TCR sequencing covered some 250 trial participants: 207 given two doses of AZD1222 and 26 given two doses of MenACWY control vaccine. Trial participants were enrolled into age subgroups of 18-55, 56-69 and 70-plus years, which contained approximately 150, 28 and 58 TCR-sequenced participants, respectively. The paper as a whole reports these results and caveats: Conclusions about previously exposed vaccinees were limited because only six AZD1222 recipients were SARS-CoV-2 seropositive at baseline. A significant rise in spike-specific TCR breadth and depth was observed after two AZD1222 doses relative to day 0 and relative to MenACWY recipients. Nearly half of unique spike-specific TCRs reportedly recognized epitopes outside regions mutated in the B.1.351 and B.1.1.7 variants. The whole spike protein was spanned by vaccine-associated CD4 TCRs, and dominant responses were seen in regions 160-218 and 743-854. Because no day 14 peak-response samples were available, repertoires were characterized only after the peak T cell response. Participants were mostly white British, with more females than males. The authors suggested clonal diversity may have been underestimated. The 56-69-year group was small, and its depth increase did not reach significance, likely because of low power.

The CDR3 regions of human TCRbeta chains were analyzed by immunosequencing. Turning to the authors' computational methods: Repertoire TCRs were checked for matches against a reference library of SARS-CoV-2-specific TCRs that had been generated using the MIRA antigen-specificity platform. Breadth was defined as the fraction of unique TCRs that were SARS-CoV-2-associated, and depth was defined as the fraction of total T cells that were SARS-CoV-2-associated. Using the MIRA data, each spike-specific TCR was mapped to the spike region that the TCR reacts to and placed in a CD4 or CD8 class. Log10-transformed breadth and depth values were compared by one-way ANOVA with Sidak's multiple comparisons tests. TCRdb provides this immuneACCESS table in a form limited to in-frame rearrangements. Some clones are lacking; in checked studies, under half of them reflect an unresolved V gene, and why the rest are absent is not known. From that table come the V and J calls and clone size; the DNA was used to work out D and trimming. The sample table holds approximately 98,000 clones, of which 86% were seen once. The ten largest clones capture around 3.2% of the sample.

Read against the paper, the sample's time point label means: baseline before first vaccination. The vaccinee samples were drawn from two UK trials, COV001 and COV002, one of which was a single-blind randomized controlled phase 2/3 trial testing AZD1222 (ChAdOx1 nCoV-19) in healthy adults. For TCRbeta chain sequencing, PBMC samples from trial participants were taken at day 0 and at day 28 after the second dose. The cysteine opens and the phenylalanine closes a CDR3 of 14 amino acids. The read is trimmed to its CDR3 DNA, 42 bases read in frame from base 1. Details on this clone: Its antigen specificity is not known. No much larger clonotype is one base removed from it; base qualities were not supplied.

The chain is assembled from TRBV1 and TRBJ1-2. TRBV1 is described as a pseudogene. Sequenced material: peripheral blood, taken on day 0 of AZD1222 vaccination. The source of this sequence is an adult in good health. The CDR3 region: CTSSQERGPYGYTF. The nucleotide sequence reads TGCACCAGCAGCCAAGAAAGGGGACCCTATGGCTACACCTTC.